This record concerns one T cell receptor beta chain sequence. Using immunoSEQ multiplex PCR, the repertoire was profiled, and TCRdb retains in-frame clones only, with some absent. In the table there are fewer than 100,000 clones, just over 85% of which are singletons. J was trimmed by 2 bases and V by 4 bases; bases with no gene match: 9. The CDR3 totals 17 residues. Germline CDR1 SGHTS, CDR2 YDEGEE. The data stem from a study of glioma-infiltrating T cells after dendritic cell vaccination. Looking at the study overall: Glioblastoma patients came from Phase I and II dendritic cell vaccination trials. Autologous tumor lysate was loaded overnight onto monocyte-derived dendritic cells grown less than 8 days with IL-4 and GM-CSF.

Isocitrate dehydrogenase mutation was absent in all glioblastoma patients. The TCR was taken from a human donor with glioblastoma. The chain links TRBV5-8 to TRBJ1-5; 10 bases fit TRBD1. The input for sequencing was blood, taken before dendritic cell vaccination. The CDR3 is CASSPDRGRGGNQPQHF. The DNA for the CDR3 is TGTGCCAGCAGCCCCGACAGGGGGCGCGGGGGCAATCAGCCCCAGCATTTT.